Listed below are T cell receptor beta chains from one sample, sequenced in a study of T cell changes during pregnancy in multiple sclerosis. Sequencing used immunoSEQ multiplex PCR; TCRdb keeps in-frame clones, though not all of them. The repertoire has 58,000 or so clones, approximately 90% of them found once; the top ten carry around 2.3%. Sequencing used peripheral blood, obtained in the first trimester of pregnancy. These TCRs come from a female donor in good health, enrolled as a control in a pregnancy study. CDR3s include the opening cysteine and the closing phenylalanine or tryptophan. The order of the fields is D gene, J gene, clone size, V gene, CDR3 protein, CDR3 DNA. The D gene is left open where the match is weak. Only some rows state a clone size, as once, few, many or a class for expanded clones.

D gene: .
J gene: TRBJ1-4
clone size: .
V gene: TRBV28
CDR3 protein: CASSRLSDGATNEKLFF
CDR3 DNA: TGTGCCAGCAGTAGATTGAGTGACGGAGCAACTAATGAAAAACTGTTTTTT

D gene: TRBD1
J gene: TRBJ2-2
clone size: .
V gene: TRBV6-1
CDR3 protein: CASSLQGDTGELFF
CDR3 DNA: TGTGCCAGCAGTCTACAGGGGGATACCGGGGAGCTGTTTTTT

D gene: .
J gene: TRBJ1-1
clone size: .
V gene: TRBV28
CDR3 protein: CASRKEASMNTEAFF
CDR3 DNA: TGTGCCAGTAGGAAAGAGGCTAGCATGAACACTGAAGCTTTCTTT

D gene: .
J gene: TRBJ2-3
clone size: .
V gene: TRBV11-3
CDR3 protein: CASSLNSWAVSDTQYF
CDR3 DNA: TGTGCCAGCAGCTTAAATAGTTGGGCAGTCTCAGATACGCAGTATTTT

D gene: .
J gene: TRBJ2-3
clone size: .
V gene: TRBV15
CDR3 protein: CATKGDSQYF
CDR3 DNA: TGTGCCACCAAAGGGGACTCTCAGTATTTT

D gene: .
J gene: TRBJ1-3
clone size: .
V gene: TRBV19
CDR3 protein: CASTPLRGSGNTIYF
CDR3 DNA: TGTGCCAGCACGCCCCTCCGGGGCTCTGGAAACACCATATATTTT

D gene: TRBD1
J gene: TRBJ2-1
clone size: .
V gene: TRBV6-5
CDR3 protein: CASSRQGSYNEQFF
CDR3 DNA: TGTGCCAGCAGTCGACAGGGGTCCTACAATGAGCAGTTCTTC

D gene: TRBD1
J gene: TRBJ2-1
clone size: few
V gene: TRBV9
CDR3 protein: CASSVAGQGYNEQFF
CDR3 DNA: TGTGCCAGCAGCGTAGCTGGACAGGGGTACAATGAGCAGTTCTTC

D gene: TRBD1
J gene: TRBJ1-6
clone size: .
V gene: TRBV5-8
CDR3 protein: CASSFVSGQGRGSPLHF
CDR3 DNA: TGTGCCAGCAGCTTCGTCTCGGGACAGGGGAGGGGATCACCCCTCCACTTT

D gene: TRBD1
J gene: TRBJ1-2
clone size: .
V gene: TRBV27
CDR3 protein: CATQGASGYTF
CDR3 DNA: TGTGCCACCCAGGGGGCGAGTGGCTACACCTTC

D gene: TRBD2
J gene: TRBJ2-3
clone size: .
V gene: TRBV5-6
CDR3 protein: CASRGSGRNTQYF
CDR3 DNA: TGTGCCAGCAGAGGTAGCGGGAGGAATACGCAGTATTTT

D gene: TRBD1
J gene: TRBJ1-2
clone size: .
V gene: TRBV28
CDR3 protein: CASRLGQLYGYTF
CDR3 DNA: TGTGCCAGCAGGTTGGGACAGCTCTATGGCTACACCTTC

D gene: TRBD1
J gene: TRBJ1-4
clone size: .
V gene: TRBV4-1
CDR3 protein: CASSRRGANEKLFF
CDR3 DNA: TGCGCCAGCAGCCGCAGGGGGGCTAATGAAAAACTGTTTTTT

D gene: TRBD1
J gene: TRBJ1-2
clone size: .
V gene: TRBV5-6
CDR3 protein: CASSPGTAGRFYGYTF
CDR3 DNA: TGTGCCAGCAGCCCTGGGACAGCCGGGCGTTTCTATGGCTACACCTTC

D gene: TRBD1
J gene: TRBJ1-2
clone size: .
V gene: TRBV10-3
CDR3 protein: CAISEWDRVRNGYTF
CDR3 DNA: TGTGCCATCAGTGAGTGGGACAGGGTGAGGAATGGCTACACCTTC

D gene: TRBD1
J gene: TRBJ2-5
clone size: .
V gene: TRBV28
CDR3 protein: CASSWGTGDPRRETQYF
CDR3 DNA: TGTGCCAGCAGTTGGGGGACAGGGGACCCTAGGCGGGAGACCCAGTACTTC